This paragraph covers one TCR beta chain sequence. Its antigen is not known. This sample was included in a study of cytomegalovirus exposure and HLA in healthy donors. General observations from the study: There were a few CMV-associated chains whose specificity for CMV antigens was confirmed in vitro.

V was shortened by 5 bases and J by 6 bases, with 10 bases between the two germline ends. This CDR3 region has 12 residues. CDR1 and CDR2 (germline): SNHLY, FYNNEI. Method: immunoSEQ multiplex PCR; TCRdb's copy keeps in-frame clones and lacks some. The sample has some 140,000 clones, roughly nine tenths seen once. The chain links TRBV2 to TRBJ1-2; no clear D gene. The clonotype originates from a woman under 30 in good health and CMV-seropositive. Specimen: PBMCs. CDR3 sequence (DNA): TGTGCCAGCAGTCAAAATCAGGATGGCTACACCTTC. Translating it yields CASSQNQDGYTF.